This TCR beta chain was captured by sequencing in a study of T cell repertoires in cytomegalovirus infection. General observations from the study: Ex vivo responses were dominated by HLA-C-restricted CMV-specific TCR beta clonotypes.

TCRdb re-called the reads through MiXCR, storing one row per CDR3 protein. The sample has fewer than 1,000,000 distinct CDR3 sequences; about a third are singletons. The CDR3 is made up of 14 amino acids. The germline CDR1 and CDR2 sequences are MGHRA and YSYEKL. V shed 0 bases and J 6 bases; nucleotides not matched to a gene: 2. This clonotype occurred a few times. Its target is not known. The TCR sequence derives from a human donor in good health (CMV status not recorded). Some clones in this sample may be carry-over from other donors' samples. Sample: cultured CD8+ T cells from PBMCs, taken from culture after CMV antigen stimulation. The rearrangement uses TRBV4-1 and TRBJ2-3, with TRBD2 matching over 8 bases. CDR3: CASSQDGLADTQYF. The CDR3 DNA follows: TGCGCCAGCAGCCAAGACGGACTAGCTGATACGCAGTATTTT.